This entry lists 30 T cell receptor beta chains sequenced from one sample in a study of T cells in Graves' hyperthyroidism and ophthalmopathy. Regions amplified from RNA transcripts were the TCR beta CDR3 regions. HTBI primers were employed in a first-round RT-PCR of the TCR CDR3. MiXCR, applied by TCRdb to the multiplex PCR reads, yields one record per CDR3 protein. The sample records approximately 500,000 distinct CDR3 sequences, about 45% being singletons. The specimen was peripheral blood or thyroid tissue (not recorded which). Receptors were obtained from a woman younger than 30 with Graves' hyperthyroidism.

This clonotype was seen ten or more times. The chain has TRBV6-6 and TRBJ2-7, with 7 bases matching TRBD1. The CDR3 consists of 14 residues. The V gene end was trimmed by 7 bases and the J gene end by 6 bases; junction bases not matched to a gene: 12. Germline-derived CDR1 and CDR2 are MNHNY and SVGAGI (reference sequence). Here the CDR3 reads CASILRQGQSEQYF. The CDR3 region has the DNA TGTGCCAGCATCCTTCGACAGGGACAGAGCGAGCAGTACTTC.

The gene calls are TRBV12-3 or TRBV12-4 and TRBJ2-6, with a weak D call TRBD2 (6 bases). V lost 3 bases, J lost 0 bases, and 9 bases lay in between. The CDR3 extends over 16 amino acids. DNA for the CDR3: TGTGCCAGCAGTTTTTCGGGGGTCTCTGGGGCCAACGTCCTGACTTTC. Translating it yields CASSFSGVSGANVLTF.

This clonotype occurred many times. The chain employs TRBV20-1 and TRBJ2-2, with D unclear. Germline CDR1 DFQATT, CDR2 SNEGSKA (reference sequence). Trimming removed 5 bases at V and 6 bases at J, with 7 bases between. This CDR3 has 11 amino acids. CDR3 sequence: CSAHYAGELFF. The CDR3 DNA is TGCAGTGCTCATTACGCCGGGGAGCTGTTTTTT.

A note on this clonotype: Mismatch with germline at one junction end may stem from a read error. The chain combines TRBV6-4 with TRBJ1-2; no firm D call. This CDR3 comprises 16 residues. From germline, CDR1 is MRHNA and CDR2 SNTAGT. CDR3 in amino acids: CASSPPITGLSYGYPF. The CDR3 DNA follows: TGTGCCAGCAGTCCTCCTATTACTGGGTTATCCTATGGCTACCCCTTC.

This clonotype has more than one count but fewer than ten. CDR3 sequence reads: CAWSEGSNQPQHF. CDR3 coding DNA: TGTGCCTGGAGTGAAGGAAGCAATCAGCCCCAGCATTTT. The chain carries TRBV30 and TRBJ1-5; D remains ambiguous. V was pared by 1 base and J by 1 base, with 5 bases between. CDR1 GTSNPN and CDR2 SVGIG come from the germline V gene (reference sequence). The CDR3 is 13 residues long.

This clonotype was detected ten times or more. V is TRBV12-3 or TRBV12-4 and J is TRBJ1-1, with D maybe TRBD1 (5 bases). V lost 3 bases to trimming and J lost 11 bases, with 16 bases between them. The CDR3 runs 13 residues. CDR3 DNA: TGTGCCAGCAGTTTGATGGGGTTGGGGGATGCTTTCTTT. It encodes CASSLMGLGDAFF.

This clonotype was found a few times. The CDR3 DNA is TGCAGCCCTACCCAGCGGGAGAACACCGGGGAGCTGTTTTTT. Translating it yields CSPTQRENTGELFF. The chain joins TRBV29-1 to TRBJ2-2; 7 positions match TRBD2. Germline V gene lookup returns CDR1 SQVTM and CDR2 ANQGSEA. The V segment lost 8 bases and the J segment 1 base; nucleotides outside the gene matches: 7. This CDR3 is 14 amino acids long.

This clonotype has ten or more counts. The rearrangement joins TRBV18 to TRBJ2-7; a possible D gene is TRBD2 (6 bases). Germline CDR1 KGHSH, CDR2 LQKENI. The CDR3 spans 12 residues. Trimming left V 4 bases short and J 9 bases short, with 13 bases between. CDR3 in amino acids: CASSRLGEGQYF. CDR3 nucleotide sequence: TGTGCCAGCTCACGACTAGGGGAAGGGCAGTACTTC.

A few counts support this clonotype. In DNA form, the CDR3 reads TGTGCCAGCAGCCCCCCTCCCCCCCAAGAGACCCAGTACTTC. Its translation: CASSPPPPQETQYF. J is TRBJ2-5 and V is TRBV3-2; TRBD2, the table's D call, lacks a check against the DNA. TRBV3-2 represents a pseudogene. The CDR3 sequence is 14 residues long.

This chain connects TRBV6-1 to TRBJ1-2; a possible D gene is TRBD1 (5 bases). Trimming removed 7 bases from V and 4 bases from J, with 10 bases in between. Germline CDR1 MNHNS, CDR2 SASEGT. The CDR3 is 12 amino acids. Here the CDR3 DNA reads TGTGCCAGCACCCAAGGGGCCTATGGCTACACCTTC. Its translation: CASTQGAYGYTF.

The V and J genes are TRBV20-1 and TRBJ2-3; a possible D gene is TRBD2 (6 bases). Germline values: CDR1 DFQATT, CDR2 SNEGSKA (reference sequence). The CDR3 consists of 15 residues. Trimming stripped 5 bases from V and 1 base from J, with 16 bases between. This chain's CDR3 is CSAGERASGTDTQYF. In nucleotides, the CDR3 is TGCAGTGCTGGCGAAAGGGCTAGCGGCACAGATACGCAGTATTTT.

This clonotype occurred once. The CDR3 coding sequence is TGCAGCGTGGTCAGGACAAGTATGAACACTGAAGCTTTCTTT. It is translated as CSVVRTSMNTEAFF. The chain recombines TRBV29-1 with TRBJ1-1, with D possibly being TRBD1 (5 bases). Trimming left V 6 bases short and J 0 bases short, with 14 bases between. Germline V gene data show CDR1 as SQVTM and CDR2 as ANQGSEA. CDR3 size: 14 residues.

The sample holds many counts of this clonotype. The chain has TRBV25-1 and TRBJ1-6; no reliable D call. CDR3 length equals 14 residues. CDR1 is MGHDK and CDR2 is SYGVNS in the germline V gene. Trimming shortened V by 8 bases and J by 0 bases, and 8 bases separated the two germline ends. The CDR3 loop is CASCSNSYNSPLHF. Written as DNA, the CDR3 is TGTGCCAGCTGCTCAAACTCCTATAATTCACCCCTCCACTTT.

The table lists this clonotype with many counts. The chain recombines TRBV6-2 or TRBV6-3 with TRBJ2-7; 7 bases are a match to TRBD1. V trimming: 11 bases; J trimming: 6 bases; junction bases outside the gene matches: 13. This CDR3 region has 13 residues. CDR1 MNHEY and CDR2 SVGEGT come from the germline V gene. The CDR3 protein is CACRPGPGGEQYF. The CDR3 DNA reads TGTGCCTGCCGACCGGGGCCAGGGGGCGAGCAGTACTTC.

For this clonotype: A much larger clone is a single base away; this may be a read error. The rearrangement joins TRBV10-3 to TRBJ2-5, with D hard to call. The better agreement between TRBJ2-7 and the DNA end casts doubt on the J call. Germline loops: CDR1 ENHRY, CDR2 SYGVKD. This CDR3 has 14 residues. The CDR3 DNA reads TGTGCCATCAGTTACGTCGGCGTCTCCTACGAGCAGTACTTC. Translated, it gives CAISYVGVSYEQYF.

To note about this clonotype: In this CDR3 the conserved last residue, phenylalanine or tryptophan, is missing, so a read error is likely. The DNA is omitted, as the CDR3 cannot be located on it reliably, and the CDR3 follows TCRdb's listing. This chain uses TRBV15 with TRBJ1-5. Looked up from germline, CDR1 is LNHNV and CDR2 is YYDKDF (reference sequence). The CDR3 comprises 8 residues, both ends counted. CDR3 amino acids: CATSGDYA.

The J gene is TRBJ2-3, the V gene TRBV24-1; TRBD1 aligns across 10 bases. J was trimmed by 4 bases and V by 3 bases; bases with no gene match: 6. Germline CDR1 is KGHDR and CDR2 is SFDVKD. This CDR3 spans 16 amino acids. Here the CDR3 reads CATSDMGQGISDTQYF. The CDR3 DNA reads as TGTGCCACCAGTGATATGGGACAGGGGATCTCAGATACGCAGTATTTT.

The J gene is TRBJ1-4, the V gene TRBV2, with 10 bases that match TRBD1. Germline CDR1 SNHLY, CDR2 FYNNEI. V shed 6 bases, J shed 2 bases, and the junction held 0 bases outside the gene matches. The CDR3 totals 14 residues. CDR3 in DNA: TGTGCCAGCAGGGACAGGGGGACTAATGAAAAACTGTTTTTT. This encodes CASRDRGTNEKLFF.

The rearrangement links TRBV19 to TRBJ2-2; TRBD2 matches 8 bases. This CDR3 is 14 amino acids long. Germline V gene data show CDR1 as LNHDA and CDR2 as SQIVND (reference sequence). Trimming cost V 3 bases and J 6 bases; bases outside gene matches: 3. The CDR3 DNA reads TGTGCCAGTAGTATGTTGCGGGAGGCCGGGGAGCTGTTTTTT. This sequence encodes CASSMLREAGELFF.

This clonotype has a handful of counts. The chain is built from TRBV6-2 or TRBV6-3 and TRBJ2-7; 11 positions match TRBD2. The ends lost 8 bases at V and 3 bases at J; junction bases unmatched: 6. The CDR3 covers 14 residues. The germline V gene has CDR1 MNHEY and CDR2 SVGEGT. CDR3 protein: CASGRLAGFYEQYF. DNA of the CDR3: TGTGCCAGCGGCAGACTAGCGGGATTCTACGAGCAGTACTTC.

In its sample, this clonotype was seen many times. DNA of the CDR3: TGTGCCAGCAGCCGTCCATTCGACAGCTACTATGGCTACACCTTC. This encodes CASSRPFDSYYGYTF. This rearrangement joins TRBV7-2 to TRBJ1-2, with D perhaps TRBD1 (5 bases). This CDR3 contains 15 residues. Germline CDR1 is SGHTA and CDR2 is FQGNSA. V lost 5 bases and J lost 3, with 16 bases in between.

V gene TRBV20-1 combines with J gene TRBJ2-7; TRBD2 aligns across 7 bases. After removal of 5 bases from V and 2 bases from J, the junction contained 9 bases not matched to a gene. The CDR3 length is 14 residues. Germline loops: CDR1 DFQATT, CDR2 SNEGSKA (reference sequence). CDR3 sequence: CSAPPSGLAYEQYF. The CDR3 DNA sequence: TGCAGTGCTCCCCCTAGCGGTCTTGCCTACGAGCAGTACTTC.

There are many counts of this clonotype. The chain uses TRBV4-3 and TRBJ2-7; 11 bases are a match to TRBD2. Germline values: CDR1 LGHNA, CDR2 YSLEER. Trimming cost V 1 base and J 4 bases; bases outside gene matches: 3. The CDR3 totals 15 residues. In DNA form, the CDR3 reads TGCGCCAGCAGCCAAGGGGCTAGCGGGGGGTACGAGCAGTACTTC. Translation: CASSQGASGGYEQYF.

This clonotype was found many times. This chain connects TRBV7-2 to TRBJ1-1, with 8 bases identical to TRBD1. This CDR3 is built from 15 residues. CDR1 and CDR2 from the germline V gene are SGHTA and FQGNSA. The J segment lost 7 bases and the V segment lost 5 bases, leaving 12 bases of the junction unmatched. CDR3 sequence (DNA): TGTGCCAGCAGCCTACCCGCCCGGACAGGGTTTGAAGCTTTCTTT. Protein sequence: CASSLPARTGFEAFF.

This clonotype was counted ten times or more. One junction end does not reproduce the germline sequence, and a read error may be involved. The CDR3 sequence: CASSVETGGYTF. The CDR3 region has the DNA TGTGCCAGCAGCGTGGAAACAGGAGGCTACACCTTC. The gene calls are TRBV5-1 and TRBJ1-2; D perhaps matches TRBD1 (5 bases). The CDR3 has 12 residues. In germline, CDR1 is SGHRS, CDR2 YFSETQ.

This clonotype was detected ten times or more. The chain has TRBV15 and TRBJ2-7, with D hard to call. This CDR3 region has 13 residues. Trimming stripped 3 bases from V and 7 bases from J, with 13 bases between. Per germline, CDR1 LNHNV and CDR2 YYDKDF (reference sequence). Written as DNA, the CDR3 is TGTGCCACCAGCAGCCAAACTAAAGTTGAGCAGTACTTC. As protein: CATSSQTKVEQYF.

The chain combines TRBV10-3 with TRBJ2-7; 9 positions match TRBD2. The CDR3 is 15 amino acids. V lost 4 bases to trimming and J lost 3 bases; unmatched junction nucleotides: 7. Germline CDR1 reads ENHRY; CDR2 reads SYGVKD. CDR3 amino acids: CAISVAAGGGYEQYF. CDR3 sequence (DNA): TGTGCCATCAGTGTTGCGGCGGGAGGGGGCTACGAGCAGTACTTC.

This clonotype was recorded at least ten times. The gene calls are TRBV7-2 and TRBJ2-7; tentatively, D is TRBD2 (6 bases). There are 15 residues in the CDR3. The germline V and J ends were trimmed by 5 bases and 3 bases, with 17 bases remaining between them. CDR1 is SGHTA and CDR2 is FQGNSA in the germline V gene. CDR3 sequence (DNA): TGTGCCAGCAGCGACACGGGACTGCGTAACTACGAGCAGTACTTC. It translates to CASSDTGLRNYEQYF.

The genes are TRBV12-3 or TRBV12-4 and TRBJ1-1; D gene ambiguous. V lost 6 bases, J lost 10 bases, and 24 bases lay in between. CDR3 size: 15 residues. The CDR3 sequence: CASSSVPLAGAGAFF. The CDR3, as DNA: TGTGCCAGCAGCTCCGTCCCCCTAGCGGGAGCAGGAGCTTTCTTT.

Only a few counts were recorded for this clonotype. This sequence joins TRBV15 and TRBJ1-5, with D tentatively TRBD1 (6 bases). Trimming removed 3 bases from V and 7 bases from J, with 13 bases in between. This CDR3 has 14 amino acids. CDR1 is LNHNV, CDR2 YYDKDF, per germline (reference sequence). The CDR3 loop is CATSSLGGEQPQHF. CDR3 nucleotide sequence: TGTGCCACCAGCAGCTTAGGGGGTGAACAGCCCCAGCATTTT.